Presented here are 27 T cell receptor beta chains from one specimen sequenced in a study of long-term antiretroviral therapy in people with HIV. They ran version v3.0 of the immunoSEQ assay at survey level. Using immunoSEQ multiplex PCR, the repertoire was profiled, and TCRdb retains in-frame clones only, with some absent. This sample yields about 38,000 clones, of which roughly 80% are seen a single time; approximately 5.1% belongs to the top ten. The specimen comprised unsorted PBMCs, sampled 1.5 years after starting antiretroviral therapy. These receptors were collected from a man aged 18 to 35 with HIV.

The genes are TRBV9 and TRBJ2-2; D may be TRBD2 (6 bases). Per germline, CDR1 SGDLS and CDR2 YYNGEE. CDR3 length: 15 amino acids. V was trimmed by 6 bases and J by 6 bases, leaving 18 bases between them. In nucleotides, the CDR3 is TGTGCCAGCACCCAAGGTGGAGGGGCGGCCGGGGAGCTGTTTTTT. Translation gives CASTQGGGAAGELFF. Filled out from reference TRBV9 and TRBJ2-2, the complete variable domain reads DSGVTQTPKHLITATGQRVTLRCSPRSGDLSVYWYQQSLDQGLQFLIQYYNGEERAKGNILERFSAQQFPDLHSELNLSSLELGDSALYFCASTQGGGAAGELFFGEGSRLTVL.

This clone was counted between two and nine times. The chain joins TRBV7-7 to TRBJ2-7; a weak D match, TRBD1 (5 bases). Trimming took 8 bases from V and 3 from J, leaving 11 bases between them. Germline CDR1 reads SSHAT; CDR2 reads FNYEAQ (reference sequence). This CDR3 is 12 amino acids long. The CDR3 region has the DNA TGTGCCAGCCGACAGTCTTTCTACGAGCAGTACTTC. Protein sequence: CASRQSFYEQYF.

The chain is built from TRBV6-6 and TRBJ1-1; D not resolved. CDR1 is MNHNY and CDR2 is SVGAGI in the germline V gene (reference sequence). V dropped 5 bases and J dropped 1 base, with 14 bases sitting between them. The CDR3 runs to 15 residues. The DNA for the CDR3 is TGTGCCAGCAGTACCGGGAACACCCGGAACACTGAAGCTTTCTTT. Amino acids: CASSTGNTRNTEAFF.

The chain couples TRBV15 to TRBJ1-1, with no clear D. Trimming cost V 5 bases and J 1 base, with 8 bases left between them. This CDR3 is built from 13 residues. CDR1 is LNHNV and CDR2 is YYDKDF in the germline V gene (reference sequence). CDR3 region: CATSLLGNTEAFF. For the CDR3, the DNA is TGTGCCACCAGCCTCCTAGGGAACACTGAAGCTTTCTTT.

The CDR3 nucleotides are TGTGCCAGCAGCTTGGAACTGGGGCGACCAAAAGAGACCCAGTACTTC. Its protein is CASSLELGRPKETQYF. The V call is TRBV5-4, the J call TRBJ2-5, with D possibly matching TRBD1 (5 bases). Trimming took off 0 bases at V and 3 bases at J, with 15 bases between the two ends. The germline V gene encodes CDR1 SGHNT and CDR2 YYREEE (reference sequence). There are 16 residues in the CDR3.

The chain couples TRBV2 to TRBJ2-1, with TRBD2 matching over 16 bases. The CDR3 runs 19 residues. Trimming cost V 7 bases and J 0 bases; bases outside gene matches: 9. Per germline, CDR1 SNHLY and CDR2 FYNNEI. The DNA of the CDR3 is TGTGCCAGCAACGCACCGGGACTAGCGGGAGGGGGCTCCTACAATGAGCAGTTCTTC. Translation: CASNAPGLAGGGSYNEQFF.

The V and J genes are TRBV28 and TRBJ1-5; D may be TRBD1 (5 bases). The V end lost 5 bases, the J end lost 3 bases, and 14 bases lay between the germline ends. Germline V gene lookup returns CDR1 MDHEN and CDR2 SYDVKM. CDR3 size: 15 residues. DNA for the CDR3: TGTGCCAGCAGTCCCGGGACCGCATACAATCAGCCCCAGCATTTT. Translated: CASSPGTAYNQPQHF.

The chain links TRBV27 to TRBJ1-5; D not certain. The germline V gene has CDR1 MNHEY and CDR2 SMNVEV (reference sequence). This CDR3 is 15 amino acids long. The V and J ends lost 10 bases and 0 bases respectively, with 16 bases between them. The CDR3 DNA reads as TGTGCCAACCCGTTTGACGTACATAGCAATCAGCCCCAGCATTTT. Its protein product is CANPFDVHSNQPQHF.

Only one count was recorded for this clone. The chain is built from TRBV7-8 and TRBJ2-7, with 7 nucleotides matching TRBD1. CDR3 length: 14 amino acids. Germline lookup yields CDR1 SGHVS and CDR2 FQNEAQ. With V trimmed by 5 bases and J by 5 bases, 9 bases remained unmatched. CDR3 sequence (DNA): TGTGCCAGCAGCGAACGTGACAGGGTTAACGAGCAGTACTTC. This gives the protein CASSERDRVNEQYF. The full variable domain, completed using reference TRBV7-8 and TRBJ2-7, is GAGVSQSPRYKVAKRGQDVALRCDPISGHVSLFWYQQALGQGPEFLTYFQNEAQLDKSGLPSDRFFAERPEGSVSTLKIQRTQQEDSAVYLCASSERDRVNEQYFGPGTRLTVT.

CDR3 nucleotide sequence: TGTGCCAGCAGCGGAGGGGACCTCAATGAGCAGTTCTTC. Translating gives CASSGGDLNEQFF. The chain has TRBV25-1 and TRBJ2-1; D perhaps matches TRBD2 (6 bases). The CDR3 runs 13 residues. Germline CDR1 is MGHDK and CDR2 is SYGVNS. The ends were cut back, 6 bases at V and 6 bases at J, with 12 bases in the middle. Variable domain in full (rest from reference TRBV25-1 and TRBJ2-1): EADIYQTPRYLVIGTGKKITLECSQTMGHDKMYWYQQDPGMELHLIHYSYGVNSTEKGDLSSESTVSRIRTEHFPLTLESARPSHTSQYLCASSGGDLNEQFFGPGTRLTVL.

This CDR3 reads CASSLSSDNQPQHF. CDR3 in DNA: TGTGCCAGCAGCTTAAGTTCAGATAATCAGCCCCAGCATTTT. The chain carries TRBV7-6 and TRBJ1-5; D is uncertain. This CDR3 has 14 residues. V lost 2 bases and J lost 4, with 9 bases in between. In germline, CDR1 is SGHVS, CDR2 FNYEAQ.

The chain links TRBV27 to TRBJ2-7; D remains unclear. CDR1 is MNHEY, CDR2 SMNVEV, per germline (reference sequence). The CDR3 sequence is 13 residues long. Between the trimmed V and J ends, which lost 6 bases and 0 bases, there was a span of 9 bases. The CDR3 region has the DNA TGTGCCAGCAGCGTCTTTAGCTCCTACGAGCAGTACTTC. Its translation: CASSVFSSYEQYF.

Only a few counts were recorded for this clone. DNA for the CDR3: TGTGCCAGCAGTTTCACTAGGGGAGGCTATGGCTACACCTTC. Residues: CASSFTRGGYGYTF. The V and J genes are TRBV28 and TRBJ1-2; perhaps TRBD1 as D (5 bases). The CDR3 totals 14 residues. Germline V gene lookup returns CDR1 MDHEN and CDR2 SYDVKM. The ends were cut back, 3 bases at V and 4 bases at J, with 12 bases in the middle.

The chain couples TRBV9 to TRBJ2-2; no firm D call. The CDR3 contains 14 residues. CDR1 and CDR2 from the germline V gene are SGDLS and YYNGEE. The V end was cut by 0 bases, the J end by 3 bases, with 6 bases between. CDR3 nucleotide sequence: TGTGCCAGCAGCGTAGCTAAGGACACCGGGGAGCTGTTTTTT. Amino acids: CASSVAKDTGELFF.

The chain uses TRBV27 and TRBJ1-4; perhaps TRBD1 as D (6 bases). The CDR3 is 14 amino acids. The germline V and J ends were trimmed by 6 bases and 7 bases, with 15 bases remaining between them. Per the germline V gene, CDR1 is MNHEY and CDR2 is SMNVEV (reference sequence). CDR3 sequence: CASSRGKGSEKLFF. CDR3 nucleotide sequence: TGTGCCAGCAGCAGGGGAAAAGGTAGTGAAAAACTGTTTTTT.

V gene TRBV5-6 combines with J gene TRBJ2-7, with D maybe TRBD2 (6 bases). The CDR3 is 14 residues long. Looked up from germline, CDR1 is SGHDT and CDR2 is YYEEEE. Trimming removed 1 base from V and 5 bases from J, with 13 bases in between. CDR3: CASSLLGREDEQYF. The CDR3 DNA reads TGTGCCAGCAGCTTGTTGGGCAGGGAGGACGAGCAGTACTTC.

The chain links TRBV19 to TRBJ2-7; D perhaps matches TRBD2 (6 bases). The V and J ends lost 6 bases and 5 bases respectively, with 14 bases between them. The CDR3 runs 13 residues. Per the germline V gene, CDR1 is LNHDA and CDR2 is SQIVND (reference sequence). DNA for the CDR3: TGTGCCAGTAGGGGCCATGCTAGCGACGAGCAGTACTTC. It yields the protein CASRGHASDEQYF.

The chain employs TRBV7-3 and TRBJ2-7; D may be TRBD2 (6 bases). The CDR3 runs 16 residues. V was cut by 3 bases and J by 0 bases, with 15 bases left in between. Looked up from germline, CDR1 is SGHTA and CDR2 is FQGTGA. CDR3 residues: CASSFGGLGSSYEQYF. CDR3 DNA: TGTGCCAGCAGCTTTGGGGGACTCGGAAGCTCCTACGAGCAGTACTTC.

This clone has a single count. The V and J genes are TRBV6-5 and TRBJ2-7, with D perhaps matching TRBD1 or TRBD2 (5 bases each). The CDR3 has 15 residues. Germline CDR1 reads MNHEY; CDR2 reads SVGAGI. Trimming removed 0 bases at V and 0 bases at J, with 9 bases between. The CDR3 spells CASSYSPGSSYEQYF. Here the CDR3 DNA reads TGTGCCAGCAGTTACTCGCCAGGGAGCTCCTACGAGCAGTACTTC.

The rearrangement joins TRBV30 to TRBJ2-1, with D perhaps matching TRBD1 (6 bases). Germline lookup yields CDR1 GTSNPN and CDR2 SVGIG (reference sequence). Trimming left V 0 bases short and J 8 bases short, with 17 bases between. The CDR3 loop spans 15 amino acids. In DNA, the CDR3 is TGTGCCTGGAGTGTATTTGGGGGCGCAGGGGATGAGCAGTTCTTC. Translation: CAWSVFGGAGDEQFF.

This chain links TRBV5-6 with TRBJ1-2; D is ambiguous. The CDR3 has 13 residues. The germline V gene has CDR1 SGHDT and CDR2 YYEEEE. Trimming pared 6 bases from V and 1 base from J, leaving 10 bases between. CDR3 loop: CASTRVINYGYTF. The CDR3 region has the DNA TGTGCCAGCACTAGGGTAATTAACTATGGCTACACCTTC.

The chain couples TRBV18 to TRBJ2-5; D possibly corresponds to TRBD1 (6 bases). CDR1 and CDR2 from the germline V gene are KGHSH and LQKENI. The CDR3 covers 16 residues. V was cut by 1 base and J by 1 base, with 13 bases left in between. The CDR3 protein is CASSPLAGASQETQYF. The CDR3 region has the DNA TGTGCCAGCTCACCACTGGCAGGGGCTTCCCAAGAGACCCAGTACTTC.

The chain joins TRBV9 to TRBJ2-2; the D is unclear. This CDR3 is 13 amino acids long. Germline V lookup: CDR1 SGDLS, CDR2 YYNGEE. V was trimmed by 1 base and J by 6 bases, leaving 7 bases between them. DNA for the CDR3: TGTGCCAGCAGCGTAAGAGCTCCCGGGGAGCTGTTTTTT. Its protein product is CASSVRAPGELFF. The full variable domain, with the rest looked up from reference TRBV9 and TRBJ2-2, is DSGVTQTPKHLITATGQRVTLRCSPRSGDLSVYWYQQSLDQGLQFLIQYYNGEERAKGNILERFSAQQFPDLHSELNLSSLELGDSALYFCASSVRAPGELFFGEGSRLTVL.

The V gene is TRBV20-1, the J gene TRBJ2-4, with D uncertain. With 3 bases removed from V and 7 bases from J, the gap between germline ends came to 4 bases. The germline CDR1 and CDR2 sequences are DFQATT and SNEGSKA (reference sequence). The CDR3 loop spans 10 amino acids. CDR3 DNA sequence: TGCAGTGCTAGCAGGAACATTCAGTACTTC. Protein product: CSASRNIQYF.

The chain recombines TRBV6-1 with TRBJ1-4, with a weak D call TRBD1 (5 bases). Per germline, CDR1 MNHNS and CDR2 SASEGT. Trimming shortened V by 6 bases and J by 7 bases, and 15 bases separated the two germline ends. This CDR3 has 14 amino acids. CDR3: CASSGTASLEKLFF. In DNA, the CDR3 is TGTGCCAGCAGCGGGACGGCAAGCCTTGAAAAACTGTTTTTT.

V and J are TRBV18 and TRBJ2-1; TRBD2 is a possible D gene (5 bases). Germline CDR1 KGHSH, CDR2 LQKENI. The CDR3 is 13 residues long. V shed 5 bases and J shed 5 bases, with 10 bases lying between them. CDR3 sequence (DNA): TGTGCCAGCTCATCCGGGATAAACAATGAGCAGTTCTTC. It translates to CASSSGINNEQFF.

V gene TRBV4-3 combines with J gene TRBJ2-7; TRBD2 agrees at 9 bases. This CDR3 region has 17 residues. V lost 4 bases to trimming and J lost 7 bases; unmatched junction nucleotides: 17. Germline V lookup: CDR1 LGHNA, CDR2 YSLEER. DNA of the CDR3: TGCGCCAGCAGCCTACAGGTGCGGGCTAGCGGGACGGGGGAGCAGTACTTC. This sequence encodes CASSLQVRASGTGEQYF.